The 19 T cell receptor beta chains below all came from one sample that was sequenced in a study of CD8 T cells in ankylosing spondylitis (dated by TCRdb to about 2017). Libraries were prepared through 5' RACE. Reads for this sample came from an Illumina HiSeq 2500. TCRdb redid the processing of the public reads, applying fastp at Q25 and MiXCR, and retained in-frame beta chains. All rows with the same CDR3 protein become a single entry with the most common DNA and genes. This sample lists 220,000 or so distinct CDR3 sequences; roughly a tenth were detected once. The top ten hold 21% of the sample. The source material was blood, either unsorted or a sorted T cell fraction (not recorded which). The receptors here all came from a male donor with ankylosing spondylitis or in good health (not recorded which).

This clonotype was detected only a few times. The rearrangement uses TRBV18 and TRBJ2-1; possible D gene TRBD2, 5 bases. This CDR3 region has 15 residues. With 1 base removed from V and 5 bases from J, the gap between germline ends came to 12 bases. Germline lookup yields CDR1 KGHSH and CDR2 LQKENI. DNA for the CDR3: TGTGCCAGCTCACCACAGAGGGATTCCGACAATGAGCAGTTCTTC. It encodes CASSPQRDSDNEQFF.

The V call is TRBV9, the J call TRBJ2-2, with D uncertain. The germline CDR1 and CDR2 sequences are SGDLS and YYNGEE. V lost 4 bases to trimming and J lost 6 bases, with 10 bases between them. The length of the CDR3 is 13 residues. CDR3 sequence: CASSPQSSGELFF. CDR3 sequence (DNA): TGTGCCAGCAGCCCCCAGTCCTCCGGGGAGCTGTTTTTT.

This clonotype appeared a few times. The chain is built from TRBV7-9 and TRBJ2-7; 7 nucleotides line up with TRBD1. V lost 5 bases to trimming and J lost 8 bases; unmatched junction nucleotides: 6. The CDR3 is 12 residues long. Germline V lookup: CDR1 SEHNR, CDR2 FQNEAQ (reference sequence). CDR3 sequence: CASSLDRAQQYF. Here the CDR3 DNA reads TGTGCCAGCAGCCTCGACAGGGCTCAGCAGTACTTC.

V and J are TRBV5-1 and TRBJ2-1; 9 bases agree with TRBD2. Looked up from germline, CDR1 is SGHRS and CDR2 is YFSETQ. This CDR3 comprises 15 residues. V was clipped by 3 bases and J by 9 bases; unmatched bases: 10. CDR3 loop: CASSSLAGDGSEQFF. The CDR3 nucleotides are TGCGCCAGCAGCTCCTTAGCGGGGGATGGTAGTGAGCAGTTCTTC.

This clonotype was recorded at least ten times. The gene calls are TRBV5-1 and TRBJ2-5; 11 bases align to TRBD1. Germline lookup yields CDR1 SGHRS and CDR2 YFSETQ. The CDR3 runs to 16 residues. The ends lost 4 bases at V and 5 bases at J; junction bases unmatched: 10. The CDR3 DNA reads TGCGCCAGCAGCCGGACAGGGGGCGATAACGAGGAGACCCAGTACTTC. It translates to CASSRTGGDNEETQYF.

In this sample, this clonotype turned up many times. V is TRBV5-1 and J is TRBJ2-4; TRBD2 might be the D (5 bases). CDR3 length equals 15 residues. With 1 base removed from V and 2 bases from J, the gap between germline ends came to 10 bases. The germline V gene has CDR1 SGHRS and CDR2 YFSETQ. Here the CDR3 reads CASSLSEASKNIQYF. The DNA for the CDR3 is TGCGCCAGCAGCTTGTCGGAGGCCTCCAAAAACATTCAGTACTTC.

In its sample, this clonotype was seen a few times. The V and J genes are TRBV7-2 and TRBJ1-2; possibly TRBD1 for D (6 bases). The germline CDR1 and CDR2 sequences are SGHTA and FQGNSA. V was clipped by 3 bases and J by 7 bases, with 21 bases between them. This CDR3 is 16 amino acids long. CDR3 residues: CASSFYADRTSGGYTF. In DNA, the CDR3 is TGTGCCAGCAGCTTTTACGCCGACAGGACCTCGGGTGGCTACACCTTC.

This clonotype was seen only a few times. CDR3 sequence: CASSSQGWGYTF. The CDR3 DNA reads TGTGCCAGCAGCTCACAGGGATGGGGCTACACCTTC. V usage is TRBV13 and J usage is TRBJ1-2, with D possibly matching TRBD1 (6 bases). The germline V gene encodes CDR1 PRHDT and CDR2 FYEKMQ (reference sequence). The CDR3 length is 12 residues. V was clipped by 4 bases and J by 8 bases, with 11 bases between them.

This clonotype was detected ten times or more. This chain uses TRBV7-9 with TRBJ2-2; D is unresolved. The V and J ends lost 1 base and 0 bases respectively, with 12 bases between them. There are 17 residues in the CDR3. Germline V CDR1 and CDR2: SEHNR, FQNEAQ (reference sequence). CDR3 region: CASSLGVAGSNTGELFF. CDR3 nucleotide sequence: TGTGCCAGCAGCTTAGGAGTCGCTGGATCGAACACCGGGGAGCTGTTTTTT.

The rearrangement links TRBV18 to TRBJ2-6; D gene unclear. Deletions cut 7 bases from V and 0 bases from J, with 7 bases between. The CDR3 sequence is 14 residues long. Germline CDR1 reads KGHSH; CDR2 reads LQKENI. The CDR3 nucleotides read TGTGCCAGCTTCCAGCGCTCTGGGGCCAACGTCCTGACTTTC. This encodes CASFQRSGANVLTF.

In this sample, this clonotype turned up once. A much larger clone lies a single base off, so this may be a read error. The conserved closing phenylalanine or tryptophan is absent in this CDR3, likely reflecting a read error. The V call is TRBV5-1, the J call TRBJ2-5, with D perhaps matching TRBD1 or TRBD2 (5 bases each). V dropped 4 bases and J dropped 2 bases, with 12 bases sitting between them. CDR1 is SGHRS and CDR2 is YFSETQ in the germline V gene. The length of the CDR3 is 14 residues. This CDR3 reads CASSQGRGQETQYL. In DNA form, the CDR3 reads TGCGCCAGCAGCCAGGGACGGGGACAAGAGACCCAGTACTTG.

The V and J genes are TRBV30 and TRBJ2-3, with D possibly being TRBD1 or TRBD2 (5 bases each). Germline loops: CDR1 GTSNPN, CDR2 SVGIG (reference sequence). Trimming shortened V by 8 bases and J by 3 bases, and 21 bases separated the two germline ends. This CDR3 spans 15 amino acids. The CDR3 region is CARSFEGRSTDTQYF. The CDR3, as DNA: TGTGCCCGGTCTTTTGAGGGGCGCTCTACAGATACGCAGTATTTT.

The chain employs TRBV5-1 and TRBJ2-1; the match to TRBD2 covers 13 bases. V dropped 4 bases and J dropped 6; count of bases not matched to a gene: 7. This CDR3 region has 16 residues. Germline CDR1 reads SGHRS; CDR2 reads YFSETQ. The CDR3 sequence: CASSGGGLAGVNEQFF. As DNA, the CDR3 is TGCGCCAGCAGCGGGGGAGGACTAGCGGGGGTCAATGAGCAGTTCTTC.

The sample holds many counts of this clonotype. The V gene is TRBV6-1, the J gene TRBJ2-2; D call uncertain. Germline CDR1 and CDR2: MNHNS and SASEGT. V shed 7 bases and J shed 3 bases, with 12 bases lying between them. This CDR3 region has 14 residues. The CDR3 protein is CASKVVSDTGELFF. The CDR3 DNA is TGTGCCAGCAAGGTCGTTTCTGACACCGGGGAGCTGTTTTTT.

Comments on this clonotype: This clone may be a read error of a much larger clone one base away. The V call is TRBV29-1, the J call TRBJ2-5; D may be TRBD2 (5 bases). In germline, CDR1 is SQVTM, CDR2 ANQGSEA. The CDR3 extends over 11 amino acids. The CDR3 loop is CNVEGGETQYF. CDR3 coding DNA: TGCAACGTTGAAGGAGGAGAGACCCAGTACTTC.

The V gene is TRBV29-1, the J gene TRBJ1-4; 8 bases fit TRBD1. CDR1 is SQVTM, CDR2 ANQGSEA, per germline. The CDR3 is 12 amino acids. J gave up 8 bases and V 7 bases, and 6 bases lay outside the gene matches. The CDR3 DNA sequence: TGCAGCGGTCTAGACAGGGGAGAAAAACTGTTTTTT. It codes for CSGLDRGEKLFF.

This clonotype was seen a handful of times. The genes are TRBV28 and TRBJ2-5; 11 nucleotides match TRBD2. After removal of 7 bases from V and 7 bases from J, the junction contained 8 bases not matched to a gene. Per germline, CDR1 MDHEN and CDR2 SYDVKM. The CDR3 consists of 14 residues. Written as DNA, the CDR3 is TGTGCCAGCACCATACCGGGGACTAGCGGGACCCAGTACTTC. Translation: CASTIPGTSGTQYF.

This clonotype was counted at least ten times. This sequence joins TRBV12-3 or TRBV12-4 and TRBJ2-5, with D hard to call. The CDR3 runs 11 residues. Trimming stripped 4 bases from V and 5 bases from J, with 5 bases between. CDR3 DNA sequence: TGTGCCAGCAGTTCCCTGGAGACCCAGTACTTC. Its translation: CASSSLETQYF.

The sample holds many counts of this clonotype. The chain combines TRBV10-3 with TRBJ2-7; 8 bases line up with TRBD1. The V gene end was trimmed by 7 bases and the J gene end by 7 bases; junction bases not matched to a gene: 15. The germline gives CDR1 ENHRY, CDR2 SYGVKD. The CDR3 is 15 residues long. The CDR3 is CAINFGTGASREQYF. The CDR3 DNA follows: TGTGCCATCAATTTCGGGACAGGAGCCTCTAGGGAGCAGTACTTC.